Listed here are 27 T cell receptor beta chains from one sample, sequenced in a study of T cells expressing NK-cell markers. TCRdb re-called the 5' RACE reads; every CDR3 protein appears as one record, without DNA. The sample table sets out 200,000 to 300,000 distinct CDR3 sequences. The specimen sequenced was blood T cells: a sorted CD56 or NKG2C T cell subset, CD4+ or CD8+ T cells, or bulk PBMC T cells (not recorded which). The receptor set was obtained from a man between 18 and 35 years old in good health.

The genes are TRBV20-1 and TRBJ2-7; there is no DNA to check the TCRdb D call of TRBD1. The CDR3 has 13 amino acids. In germline, CDR1 is DFQATT, CDR2 SNEGSKA (reference sequence). The CDR3 protein is CSATVDRPSEQYF.

The CDR3: CASSSGQGAGANVLTF. V gene TRBV19 combines with J gene TRBJ2-6; the TRBD1 assignment by TCRdb is unverifiable without DNA. The CDR3 loop spans 16 amino acids. Germline assignment: CDR1 LNHDA and CDR2 SQIVND (reference sequence).

This rearrangement joins TRBV6-5 to TRBJ2-3; TCRdb's D gene call, TRBD1, goes unchecked for lack of DNA. CDR3 length: 16 amino acids. Germline CDR1 and CDR2: MNHEY and SVGAGI. The CDR3 spells CASSYSTGTSTDTQYF.

The chain has TRBV29-1 and TRBJ2-7; the TCRdb call, TRBD1, lacks DNA for checking. In germline, CDR1 is SQVTM, CDR2 ANQGSEA. This CDR3 spans 14 amino acids. The CDR3 reads CSVAGRLSSYEQYF.

The rearrangement uses TRBV10-3 and TRBJ2-3; the D call from TCRdb, TRBD2, cannot be confirmed without DNA. The CDR3 has 15 amino acids. The V gene's germline CDR1 is ENHRY and CDR2 SYGVKD. The CDR3 here is CAISESGRAVDTQYF.

This rearrangement joins TRBV27 to TRBJ2-2. Germline CDR1 MNHEY, CDR2 SMNVEV (reference sequence). The CDR3 totals 14 residues. The CDR3 here is CATANGLRAGELFF.

The chain couples TRBV12-3 or TRBV12-4 to TRBJ2-3; TCRdb's D call, TRBD1, is unchecked because there is no DNA. There are 15 residues in the CDR3. CDR3 in amino acids: CASSARQGLTDTQYF.

This chain links TRBV20-1 with TRBJ2-1. Germline V CDR1 and CDR2: DFQATT, SNEGSKA (reference sequence). This CDR3 is built from 12 residues. This CDR3 reads CSARSLANEQFF.

The CDR3 spells CASSIGTGLNRYEQYF. The genes are TRBV27 and TRBJ2-7; TCRdb's assignment of TRBD1 cannot be checked, as there is no DNA. This CDR3 has 16 amino acids. The germline V gene has CDR1 MNHEY and CDR2 SMNVEV (reference sequence).

The rearrangement joins TRBV12-3 or TRBV12-4 to TRBJ2-1. CDR3 size: 16 residues. CDR3 residues: CASSHLERGSLNEQFF.

J is TRBJ1-3 and V is TRBV19; TCRdb calls TRBD1, which cannot be checked without DNA. CDR3 length: 15 residues. Germline V gene data show CDR1 as LNHDA and CDR2 as SQIVND (reference sequence). This chain's CDR3 is CASSLSPSSGNTIYF.

CDR3 loop: CASSFDGRYNEQFF. V and J are TRBV7-9 and TRBJ2-1; there is no DNA to check the TCRdb D call of TRBD1. This CDR3 is 14 amino acids long. Germline V gene sequence: CDR1 SEHNR, CDR2 FQNEAQ (reference sequence).

This chain joins TRBV20-1 and TRBJ1-5; without DNA, the TCRdb call of TRBD1 cannot be checked. Germline V gene lookup returns CDR1 DFQATT and CDR2 SNEGSKA (reference sequence). The CDR3 has 12 residues. The CDR3: CSATGGDQPQHF.

V gene TRBV7-2 combines with J gene TRBJ2-7; TCRdb reports TRBD2, a call that lacks DNA to check it against. This CDR3 is built from 14 residues. Germline CDR1 reads SGHTA; CDR2 reads FQGNSA. This CDR3 is CASSGGLAGVEQYF.

The chain carries TRBV10-3 and TRBJ1-5. CDR1 is ENHRY and CDR2 is SYGVKD in the germline V gene. The CDR3 is 15 amino acids. CDR3 amino acids: CAISDLYGSNQPQHF.

The gene calls are TRBV6-5 and TRBJ2-5; TCRdb's D gene call, TRBD1, goes unchecked for lack of DNA. CDR1 is MNHEY, CDR2 SVGAGI, per germline. The CDR3 runs to 14 residues. This CDR3 reads CASSSRQGKQTQYF.

This chain connects TRBV24-1 to TRBJ2-2; TCRdb designates TRBD1, a call that cannot be tested without DNA. Germline V gene sequence: CDR1 KGHDR, CDR2 SFDVKD. This CDR3 is built from 15 residues. The CDR3 protein is CATSPAGKNTGELFF.

The chain employs TRBV20-1 and TRBJ2-7. This CDR3 is 14 amino acids long. Germline V lookup: CDR1 DFQATT, CDR2 SNEGSKA (reference sequence). The CDR3 loop is CSASLVRGTYEQYF.

The rearrangement uses TRBV12-3 or TRBV12-4 and TRBJ2-1; the D gene TCRdb calls, TRBD2, cannot be checked with no DNA. This CDR3 has 15 residues. CDR3 region: CASSLVADPHNEQFF.

This chain joins TRBV28 and TRBJ2-3; TCRdb reports TRBD2, a call that lacks DNA to check it against. The CDR3 sequence is 17 residues long. Germline CDR1 MDHEN, CDR2 SYDVKM. The CDR3 here is CASTPLGLAGTTDTQYF. Filled out from reference TRBV28 and TRBJ2-3, the complete variable domain reads DVKVTQSSRYLVKRTGEKVFLECVQDMDHENMFWYRQDPGLGLRLIYFSYDVKMKEKGDIPEGYSVSREKKERFSLILESASTNQTSMYLCASTPLGLAGTTDTQYFGPGTRLTVL.

The rearrangement joins TRBV20-1 to TRBJ2-2; TCRdb picks TRBD2, but there is no DNA to check that call. This CDR3 has 17 residues. From germline, CDR1 is DFQATT and CDR2 SNEGSKA (reference sequence). CDR3: CSASRLAGGVGTGELFF.

The V gene is TRBV20-1, the J gene TRBJ1-5; TCRdb gives TRBD1 as the D gene, but with no DNA this cannot be confirmed. Germline V CDR1 and CDR2: DFQATT, SNEGSKA (reference sequence). This CDR3 is 15 amino acids long. The CDR3 region is CSARRGDNSNQPQHF.

The chain links TRBV12-3 or TRBV12-4 to TRBJ2-2; TCRdb reports TRBD1, a call that lacks DNA to check it against. The CDR3 is 17 amino acids. CDR3 in amino acids: CASTTRDRFGEVGELFF.

The rearrangement joins TRBV20-1 to TRBJ2-1; the D call from TCRdb, TRBD2, cannot be confirmed without DNA. The CDR3 length is 13 residues. The germline V gene has CDR1 DFQATT and CDR2 SNEGSKA (reference sequence). CDR3 protein: CSARASGSGEQFF.

The rearrangement joins TRBV4-1 to TRBJ2-1; with no DNA, the TCRdb D assignment of TRBD2 cannot be verified. Germline V CDR1 and CDR2: MGHRA, YSYEKL. The length of the CDR3 is 13 residues. The CDR3 loop is CASSLTGLAGSFF.

The rearrangement links TRBV15 to TRBJ2-3; the TCRdb call, TRBD1, lacks DNA for checking. Germline values: CDR1 LNHNV, CDR2 YYDKDF (reference sequence). The CDR3 is 15 residues long. The chain's CDR3 is CATSTGQGPTDTQYF.

This rearrangement joins TRBV7-6 to TRBJ2-2; TCRdb selects TRBD1, and the lack of DNA leaves this call unchecked. CDR3 length equals 16 residues. Germline V CDR1 and CDR2: SGHVS, FNYEAQ. CDR3 region: CASSSGHLFSAGELFF.